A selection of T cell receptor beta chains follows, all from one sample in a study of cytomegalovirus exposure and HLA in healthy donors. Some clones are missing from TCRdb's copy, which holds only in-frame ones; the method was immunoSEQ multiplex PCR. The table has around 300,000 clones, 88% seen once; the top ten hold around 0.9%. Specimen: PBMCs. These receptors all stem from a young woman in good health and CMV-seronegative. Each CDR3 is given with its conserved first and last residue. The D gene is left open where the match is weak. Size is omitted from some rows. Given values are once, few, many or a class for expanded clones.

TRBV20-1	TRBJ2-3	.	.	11	CSVLGTDTQYF	TGCAGTGTTCTAGGAACAGATACGCAGTATTTT
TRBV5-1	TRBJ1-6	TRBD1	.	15	CASSADRGTGSPLHF	TGCGCCAGCAGCGCCGACAGGGGGACAGGCTCACCCCTCCACTTT
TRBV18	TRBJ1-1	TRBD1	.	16	CASSPQQGRMNTEAFF	TGTGCCAGCTCACCACAACAGGGGAGGATGAACACTGAAGCTTTCTTT
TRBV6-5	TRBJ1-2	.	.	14	CASSYSALNYGYTF	TGTGCCAGCAGTTACTCGGCCTTAAACTATGGCTACACCTTC
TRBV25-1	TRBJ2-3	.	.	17	CASSGSYRGPGGDTQYF	TGTGCCAGCAGTGGCTCCTACCGGGGACCAGGGGGGGATACGCAGTATTTT
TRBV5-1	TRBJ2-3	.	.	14	CASSQRDNTDTQYF	TGCGCCAGCAGCCAAAGGGACAACACAGATACGCAGTATTTT
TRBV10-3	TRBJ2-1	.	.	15	CAISGTVSSYNEQFF	TGTGCCATCAGTGGAACGGTTAGCTCCTACAATGAGCAGTTCTTC
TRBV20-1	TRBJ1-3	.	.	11	CSAIRGNTIYF	TGCAGTGCCATTCGGGGAAACACCATATATTTT
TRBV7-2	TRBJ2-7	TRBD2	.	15	CASSLGGSGSFEQYF	TGTGCCAGCAGCTTAGGGGGTAGCGGGAGCTTTGAGCAGTACTTC
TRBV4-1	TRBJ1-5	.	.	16	CASSQDFTTSNQPQHF	TGCGCCAGCAGCCAAGATTTTACAACTAGCAATCAGCCCCAGCATTTT
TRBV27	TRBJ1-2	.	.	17	CASSFRGSAPFNYGYTF	TGTGCCAGCAGTTTCAGGGGCAGCGCCCCCTTTAACTATGGCTACACCTTC
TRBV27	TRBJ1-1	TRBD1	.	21	CASSLSVRDRGPSMMNTEAFF	TGTGCCAGCAGTTTATCGGTCCGGGACAGGGGGCCCTCCATGATGAACACTGAAGCTTTCTTT
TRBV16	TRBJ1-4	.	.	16	CASSQRGARPNEKLFF	TGTGCCAGCAGCCAACGGGGGGCACGCCCTAATGAAAAACTGTTTTTT
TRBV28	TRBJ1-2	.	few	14	CASSYDPGGYGYTF	TGTGCCAGCAGTTACGACCCGGGAGGCTATGGCTACACCTTC
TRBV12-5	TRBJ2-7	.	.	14	CASGLSALYGEQYF	TGTGCTAGTGGTTTGAGCGCACTATACGGCGAGCAGTACTTC
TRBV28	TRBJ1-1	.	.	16	CASSLWDIKMNTEAFF	TGTGCCAGCAGTTTATGGGACATCAAAATGAACACTGAAGCTTTCTTT
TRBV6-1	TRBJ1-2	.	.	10	CASSGHGYTF	TGTGCCAGCAGCGGTCATGGCTACACCTTC
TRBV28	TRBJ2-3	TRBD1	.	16	CASSLHLDRAEDTQYF	TGTGCCAGCAGCTTACACTTAGACAGGGCTGAAGATACGCAGTATTTT
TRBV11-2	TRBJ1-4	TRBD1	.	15	CASSTGTGIYEKLFF	TGTGCCAGCAGCACAGGGACAGGGATTTACGAAAAACTGTTTTTT
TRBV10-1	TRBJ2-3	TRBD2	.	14	CASGTSGRADTQYF	TGCGCCAGCGGGACTAGCGGGAGGGCAGATACGCAGTATTTT
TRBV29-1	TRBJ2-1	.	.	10	CSVGQSEQFF	TGCAGCGTAGGACAGAGTGAGCAGTTCTTC
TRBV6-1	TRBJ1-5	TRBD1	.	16	CASSEATGGIRQPQHF	TGTGCCAGCAGTGAAGCGACAGGGGGCATTCGACAGCCCCAGCATTTT
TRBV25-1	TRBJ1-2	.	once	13	CASSEAANYGYTF	TGTGCCAGCAGTGAAGCAGCTAACTATGGCTACACCTTC
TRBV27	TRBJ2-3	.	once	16	CASRSIGRGGTDTQYF	TGTGCCAGCAGATCCATCGGGAGAGGAGGCACAGATACGCAGTATTTT
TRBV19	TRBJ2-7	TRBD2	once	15	CASSIRPTGGGEQYF	TGTGCCAGTAGTATTCGTCCGACGGGAGGAGGGGAGCAGTACTTC
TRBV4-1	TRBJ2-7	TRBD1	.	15	CASSHPGTGGYEQYF	TGCGCCAGCAGCCACCCAGGGACAGGCGGCTACGAGCAGTACTTC
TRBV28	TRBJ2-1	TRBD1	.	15	CASRQGSRSYNEQFF	TGTGCCAGCAGACAGGGGTCACGCTCCTACAATGAGCAGTTCTTC
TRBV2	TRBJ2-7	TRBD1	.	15	CASKAEGARYSEQYF	TGTGCCAGCAAGGCCGAGGGGGCGCGTTACTCCGAGCAGTACTTC
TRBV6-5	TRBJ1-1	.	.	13	CASRGEGNTEAFF	TGTGCCAGCAGAGGGGAGGGGAACACTGAAGCTTTCTTT
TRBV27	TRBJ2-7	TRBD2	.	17	CASSFQGTSGSSYEQYF	TGTGCCAGCAGTTTCCAAGGGACTAGCGGGAGTTCCTACGAGCAGTACTTC
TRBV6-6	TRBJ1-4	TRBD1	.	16	CASSYPGQGFNEKLFF	TGTGCCAGCAGTTATCCGGGACAGGGCTTTAATGAAAAACTGTTTTTT
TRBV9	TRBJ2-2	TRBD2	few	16	CASSVEAGVFTGELFF	TGTGCCAGCAGCGTAGAGGCGGGAGTGTTTACCGGGGAGCTGTTTTTT
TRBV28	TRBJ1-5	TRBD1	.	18	CASSLPVGQGTGNQPQHF	TGTGCCAGCAGTTTACCTGTGGGACAGGGGACGGGCAATCAGCCCCAGCATTTT
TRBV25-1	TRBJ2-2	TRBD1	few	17	CASSSPPGQGRTGELFF	TGTGCCAGCAGTTCTCCGCCAGGACAGGGTCGGACCGGGGAGCTGTTTTTT
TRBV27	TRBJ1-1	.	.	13	CASSSFNFGEAFF	TGTGCCAGCAGTTCATTCAACTTTGGTGAAGCTTTCTTT
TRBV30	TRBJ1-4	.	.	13	CAWTNRVGEKLFF	TGTGCCTGGACCAACAGGGTGGGTGAAAAACTGTTTTTT
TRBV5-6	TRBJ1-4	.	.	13	CASSLGPGEKLFF	TGTGCCAGCAGCTTGGGGCCGGGTGAAAAACTGTTTTTT
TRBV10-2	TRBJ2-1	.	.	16	CASSGVSGHSYNEQFF	TGCGCCAGCAGTGGGGTTAGCGGACACTCCTACAATGAGCAGTTCTTC
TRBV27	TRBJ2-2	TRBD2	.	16	CASSAAGGPRTGELFF	TGTGCCAGCAGTGCAGCGGGAGGGCCGCGCACCGGGGAGCTGTTTTTT
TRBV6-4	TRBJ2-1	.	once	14	CASAGDSSYNEQFF	TGTGCCAGCGCAGGTGATAGCTCCTACAATGAGCAGTTCTTC